The clone carrying this TCR beta chain has a single count. Profiled with immunoSEQ multiplex PCR; TCRdb holds only in-frame clones, not every one. The repertoire holds roughly 340,000 clones, with over 70% as singletons. The sample is drawn from a study of blood T cell repertoires in COVID-19. Per the germline V gene, CDR1 is MNHNY and CDR2 is SVGAGI (reference sequence). The CDR3 is 15 amino acids. The trim removed 5 bases at V and 7 bases at J, leaving 7 bases unmatched. Enrollment of patients from Seattle took place during active infection, with longitudinal follow-up. The chain is built from TRBV6-6 and TRBJ1-6; TRBD1 matches 8 bases. The sample was peripheral blood. The sequence came from a woman between 45 and 60 years old with COVID-19, enrolled during active disease. The CDR3 DNA is TGTGCCAGCAGTGGTACAGGGGGGGAGAATTCACCCCTCCACTTT. Translation: CASSGTGGENSPLHF.